This T cell receptor beta chain was documented in a study of cytomegalovirus exposure and HLA in healthy donors. Assay used: immunoSEQ multiplex PCR; TCRdb lists only in-frame clones, some missing. The data contain more than 85,000 clones, around 87% of them seen just once; the ten biggest clones take up roughly 1.4%. The CDR3 contains 13 residues. In germline, CDR1 is MNHEY, CDR2 SVGAGI. V lost 5 bases, J lost 5 bases, and 10 bases lay in between. The chain links TRBV6-5 to TRBJ1-5; D gene ambiguous. Sequenced input: PBMCs. This TCR derives from a woman aged 25 to 39 in good health and CMV-seropositive. DNA of the CDR3: TGTGCCAGCAGTCGTCAGAGCGATCAGCCCCAGCATTTT. Translation: CASSRQSDQPQHF.